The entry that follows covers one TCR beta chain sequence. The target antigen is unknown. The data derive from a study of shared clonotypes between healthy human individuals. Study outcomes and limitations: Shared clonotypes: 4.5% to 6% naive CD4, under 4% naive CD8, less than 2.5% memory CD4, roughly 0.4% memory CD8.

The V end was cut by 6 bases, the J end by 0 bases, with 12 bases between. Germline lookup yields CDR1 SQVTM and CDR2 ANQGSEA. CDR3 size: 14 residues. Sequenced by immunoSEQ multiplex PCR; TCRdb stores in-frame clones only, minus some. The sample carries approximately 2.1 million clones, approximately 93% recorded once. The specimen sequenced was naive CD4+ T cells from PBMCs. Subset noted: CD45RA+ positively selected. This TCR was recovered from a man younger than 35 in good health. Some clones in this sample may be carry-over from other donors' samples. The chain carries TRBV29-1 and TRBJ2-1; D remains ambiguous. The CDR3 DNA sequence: TGCAGCGTCTTGAGGCCTAACTCCTACAATGAGCAGTTCTTC. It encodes CSVLRPNSYNEQFF.